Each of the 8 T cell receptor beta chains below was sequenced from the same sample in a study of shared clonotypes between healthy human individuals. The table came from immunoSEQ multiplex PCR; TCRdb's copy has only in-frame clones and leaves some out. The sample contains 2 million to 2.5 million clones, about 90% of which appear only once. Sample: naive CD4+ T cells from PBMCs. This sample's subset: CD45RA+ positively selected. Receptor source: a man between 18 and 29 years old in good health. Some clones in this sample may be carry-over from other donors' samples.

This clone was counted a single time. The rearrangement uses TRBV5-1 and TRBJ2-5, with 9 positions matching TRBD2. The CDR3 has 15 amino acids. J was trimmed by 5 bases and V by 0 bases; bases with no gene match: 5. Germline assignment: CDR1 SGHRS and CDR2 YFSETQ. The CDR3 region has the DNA TGCGCCAGCAGCTTGGCCCTAGCGGGATGGGAGACCCAGTACTTC. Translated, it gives CASSLALAGWETQYF.

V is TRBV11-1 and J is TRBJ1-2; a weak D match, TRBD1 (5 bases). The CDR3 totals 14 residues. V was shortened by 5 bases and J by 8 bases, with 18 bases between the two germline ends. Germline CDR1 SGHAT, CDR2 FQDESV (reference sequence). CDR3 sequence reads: CASSDGTSPGGYTF. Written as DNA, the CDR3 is TGTGCCAGCAGCGACGGGACCTCTCCGGGGGGCTACACCTTC.

The CDR3 here is CASSRTDNTEAFF. In nucleotides, the CDR3 is TGTGCCAGCAGTAGGACAGACAACACTGAAGCTTTCTTT. This chain uses TRBV2 with TRBJ1-1, with D possibly TRBD1 on 6 matching bases. The CDR3 extends over 13 amino acids. The V end lost 5 bases, the J end lost 2 bases, and 9 bases lay between the germline ends. Germline V lookup: CDR1 SNHLY, CDR2 FYNNEI. Supplemented by reference TRBV2 and TRBJ1-1, the full variable domain reads EPEVTQTPSHQVTQMGQEVILRCVPISNHLYFYWYRQILGQKVEFLVSFYNNEISEKSEIFDDQFSVERPDGSNFTLKIRSTKLEDSAMYFCASSRTDNTEAFFGQGTRLTVV.

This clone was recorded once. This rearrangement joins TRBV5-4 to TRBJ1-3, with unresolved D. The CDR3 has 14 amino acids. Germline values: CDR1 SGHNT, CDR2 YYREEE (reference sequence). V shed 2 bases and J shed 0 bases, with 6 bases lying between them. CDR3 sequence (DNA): TGTGCCAGCAGCTTTGCAGGCTCTGGAAACACCATATATTTT. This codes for CASSFAGSGNTIYF.

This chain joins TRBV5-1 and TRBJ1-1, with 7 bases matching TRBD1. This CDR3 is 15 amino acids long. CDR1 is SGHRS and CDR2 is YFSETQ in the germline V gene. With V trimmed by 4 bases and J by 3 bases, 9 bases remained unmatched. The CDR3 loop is CASSPRTGLDTEAFF. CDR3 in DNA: TGCGCCAGCAGCCCGAGGACAGGTTTAGACACTGAAGCTTTCTTT. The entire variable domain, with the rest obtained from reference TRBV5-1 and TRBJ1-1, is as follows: KAGVTQTPRYLIKTRGQQVTLSCSPISGHRSVSWYQQTPGQGLQFLFEYFSETQRNKGNFPGRFSGRQFSNSRSEMNVSTLELGDSALYLCASSPRTGLDTEAFFGQGTRLTVV.

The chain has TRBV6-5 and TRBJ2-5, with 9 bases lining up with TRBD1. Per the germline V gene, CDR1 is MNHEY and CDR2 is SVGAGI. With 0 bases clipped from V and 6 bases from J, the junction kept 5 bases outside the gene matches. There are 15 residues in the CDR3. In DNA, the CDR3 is TGTGCCAGCAGTTACTCTATCGACAGGGGGAAGACCCAGTACTTC. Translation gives CASSYSIDRGKTQYF.

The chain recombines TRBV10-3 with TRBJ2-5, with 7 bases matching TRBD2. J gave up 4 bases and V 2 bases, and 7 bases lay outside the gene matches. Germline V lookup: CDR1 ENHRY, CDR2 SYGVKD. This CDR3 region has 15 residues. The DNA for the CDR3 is TGTGCCATCAGTGAGGAGGCGGGAGTGCGAGAGACCCAGTACTTC. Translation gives CAISEEAGVRETQYF.

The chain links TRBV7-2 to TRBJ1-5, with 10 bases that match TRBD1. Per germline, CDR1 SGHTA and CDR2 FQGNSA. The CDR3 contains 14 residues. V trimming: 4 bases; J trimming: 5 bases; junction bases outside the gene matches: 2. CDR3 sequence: CASSSTGGHQPQHF. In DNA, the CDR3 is TGTGCCAGCAGCTCGACAGGGGGCCATCAGCCCCAGCATTTT.